This entry lists 6 T cell receptor beta chains sequenced from one sample in a study of human T cells and chemical hapten exposure. A single record per CDR3 protein comes from TCRdb applying MiXCR to the RACE reads. The top ten clones hold 8% to 9% of a sample with approximately 340,000 distinct CDR3 sequences, roughly 6.9% of them seen once. Time point in this sample: patch test 1, 2 weeks after DPC sensitization. Specified treatment: therapeutic diphenylcyclopropenone sensitization with weekly scalp DPC. This specimen was whole blood, taken in connection with sensitization to the hapten diphenylcyclopropenone (DPC). These receptors were taken from a young woman with alopecia areata. Some clones in this sample may be carry-over from other donors' samples.

This clonotype was observed a handful of times. The chain employs TRBV20-1 and TRBJ1-6; no definite D call. The V end lost 6 bases, the J end lost 7 bases, and 16 bases lay between the germline ends. This CDR3 contains 14 residues. The germline V gene has CDR1 DFQATT and CDR2 SNEGSKA (reference sequence). The DNA for the CDR3 is TGCAGTGCCCCAGATCGCTCCGTGAATTCACCCCTCCACTTT. Amino acids: CSAPDRSVNSPLHF.

This clonotype was counted a few times. The chain joins TRBV6-5 to TRBJ2-7; tentative D call: TRBD1 (6 bases). V was trimmed by 7 bases and J by 1 base, leaving 11 bases between them. Germline CDR1 reads MNHEY; CDR2 reads SVGAGI. The CDR3 has 13 amino acids. The DNA for the CDR3 is TGTGCCAGCACTTCAGGACAGTCCTACGAGCAGTACTTC. Encoded protein: CASTSGQSYEQYF.

The chain joins TRBV7-2 to TRBJ1-6; 9 bases fit TRBD1. V was clipped by 4 bases and J by 2 bases; unmatched bases: 6. The CDR3 contains 17 residues. The germline V gene has CDR1 SGHTA and CDR2 FQGNSA. CDR3 sequence: CASSSPGTGTYNSPLHF. In DNA form, the CDR3 reads TGTGCCAGCAGCTCCCCCGGGACAGGGACCTATAATTCACCCCTCCACTTT.

This clonotype was seen repeatedly, ten times or more. The CDR3 DNA follows: TGTGCCAGCAGCTTAGGTATTGCGGCGAACACCGGGGAGCTGTTTTTT. Translating gives CASSLGIAANTGELFF. The chain couples TRBV7-6 to TRBJ2-2, with no clear D. The CDR3 runs 16 residues. The germline CDR1 and CDR2 sequences are SGHVS and FNYEAQ. V dropped 1 base and J dropped 0 bases, with 9 bases sitting between them.

The gene calls are TRBV4-3 and TRBJ2-2, with TRBD2 matching over 7 bases. The CDR3 extends over 15 amino acids. V was clipped by 5 bases and J by 0 bases; unmatched bases: 3. Germline V CDR1 and CDR2: LGHNA, YSLEER. CDR3 bases: TGCGCCAGCAGCTCTAGCGGACCGAACACCGGGGAGCTGTTTTTT. Amino acid sequence: CASSSSGPNTGELFF.

This clonotype was found many times. V usage is TRBV12-3 or TRBV12-4 and J usage is TRBJ1-4; 7 positions match TRBD1. The CDR3 is 14 residues long. The junction had 1 base not matched to a gene; V was cut back by 2 bases and J by 4 bases. The CDR3 region has the DNA TGTGCCAGCAGTTTAAGGGGGCTTAATGAAAAACTGTTTTTT. Its protein product is CASSLRGLNEKLFF.